Below, 27 T cell receptor beta chains from the same sample are listed, as sequenced in a study of blood T cells in healthy people across ages. The authors ran a second PCR of about 7 to 12 cycles using a sample-barcoded 5' primer and a J-beta primer mix. TCRdb independently ran MiXCR on the 5' RACE reads; one entry per CDR3 protein. The data show some 1.5 million distinct CDR3 sequences, roughly 27% seen once. Sequencing was carried out using blood. All receptors come from a woman in her twenties or thirties in good health.

This clonotype was seen only a few times. This chain connects TRBV19 to TRBJ2-4; TRBD1 aligns across 8 bases. V lost 9 bases, J lost 6 bases, and 4 bases stayed unmatched. The CDR3 is made up of 12 amino acids. In germline, CDR1 is LNHDA, CDR2 SQIVND (reference sequence). CDR3 protein: CASTGTGNIQYF. Here the CDR3 DNA reads TGTGCCAGCACCGGGACAGGAAACATTCAGTACTTC.

This sequence joins TRBV6-5 and TRBJ1-4; the D is unclear. V lost 0 bases and J lost 8, with 13 bases in between. Per the germline V gene, CDR1 is MNHEY and CDR2 is SVGAGI. The CDR3 contains 15 residues. CDR3 bases: TGTGCCAGCAGTTACTCAGGAGGGCGGCGGGAAAAACTGTTTTTT. Its protein product is CASSYSGGRREKLFF.

The rearrangement links TRBV20-1 to TRBJ1-1; TRBD1 matches 8 bases. The CDR3 loop spans 15 amino acids. With V trimmed by 5 bases and J by 0 bases, 8 bases remained unmatched. Germline V CDR1 and CDR2: DFQATT, SNEGSKA (reference sequence). The CDR3 spells CSAGQGGRVNTEAFF. The CDR3 DNA reads TGCAGTGCTGGACAGGGCGGTAGGGTGAACACTGAAGCTTTCTTT.

Only one count was recorded for this clonotype. A read error may be the cause here, since a much bigger clone is one base away. Because the CDR3 is missing its conserved closing phenylalanine or tryptophan, this is likely a read error. The chain uses TRBV7-9 and TRBJ2-4; D possibly matches TRBD1 or TRBD2 (6 bases each). With the DNA end fitting TRBJ2-5 better, the J assignment may be wrong. Germline V CDR1 and CDR2: SEHNR, FQNEAQ (reference sequence). The CDR3 consists of 14 residues. The CDR3 here is CASSLEGGGETQYS. The CDR3 nucleotides read TGTGCCAGCAGCTTAGAAGGGGGAGGCGAGACCCAGTACTCC.

This chain uses TRBV29-1 with TRBJ1-1, with D uncertain. The germline V and J ends were trimmed by 3 bases and 2 bases, with 13 bases remaining between them. Germline CDR1 reads SQVTM; CDR2 reads ANQGSEA. The CDR3 covers 14 residues. CDR3 nucleotide sequence: TGCAGCGTTGAGGGATTCCGGTCCAACACTGAAGCTTTCTTT. Residues: CSVEGFRSNTEAFF.

This clonotype was detected a few times. This chain connects TRBV7-6 to TRBJ2-5; 12 bases agree with TRBD1. The CDR3 is 15 amino acids. V lost 5 bases and J lost 5; bases outside the gene matches: 6. The V gene's germline CDR1 is SGHVS and CDR2 FNYEAQ. In nucleotides, the CDR3 is TGTGCCAGCAGCGCGAGGGACAGGGGGCCGGAGACCCAGTACTTC. This codes for CASSARDRGPETQYF.

This sequence joins TRBV27 and TRBJ2-3; D uncertain. This CDR3 has 16 residues. CDR1 and CDR2 (germline): MNHEY, SMNVEV (reference sequence). V lost 4 bases to trimming and J lost 0 bases, with 14 bases between them. CDR3 region: CASSWAPGPSTDTQYF. In DNA, the CDR3 is TGTGCCAGCAGTTGGGCCCCCGGACCCAGCACAGATACGCAGTATTTT.

This clonotype was seen just once. This chain uses TRBV3-1 with TRBJ2-7, with 7 nucleotides matching TRBD1. V was clipped by 4 bases and J by 2 bases; unmatched bases: 8. Germline loops: CDR1 LGHDT, CDR2 YNNKEL (reference sequence). This CDR3 comprises 15 residues. CDR3 region: CASSLQGVSTYEQYF. Written as DNA, the CDR3 is TGTGCCAGCAGCCTCCAGGGGGTCTCCACCTACGAGCAGTACTTC.

This clonotype was observed a handful of times. The chain combines TRBV18 with TRBJ2-2; weak D call: TRBD1 (6 bases). Germline lookup yields CDR1 KGHSH and CDR2 LQKENI. V was pared by 9 bases and J by 0 bases, with 8 bases between. The CDR3 spans 13 residues. The CDR3 sequence: CASQGTNTGELFF. The CDR3 DNA reads as TGTGCCAGTCAGGGGACGAACACCGGGGAGCTGTTTTTT.

The chain carries TRBV6-1 and TRBJ2-5; D is unclear. This CDR3 has 13 amino acids. From germline, CDR1 is MNHNS and CDR2 SASEGT. Trimming took off 6 bases at V and 1 base at J, with 9 bases between the two ends. Here the CDR3 DNA reads TGTGCCAGCAGGGCGACAAGCCAAGAGACCCAGTACTTC. Translated: CASRATSQETQYF.

This clonotype was seen ten or more times. The chain couples TRBV11-2 to TRBJ2-7, with D perhaps given as TRBD1 or TRBD2 (5 bases each). V shed 5 bases and J shed 0 bases, with 23 bases lying between them. Germline values: CDR1 SGHAT, CDR2 FQNNGV. This CDR3 has 18 residues. In DNA form, the CDR3 reads TGTGCCAGCAGCGGATTTTCCGCCGGGACCCCCGCCTCCTACGAGCAGTACTTC. Protein product: CASSGFSAGTPASYEQYF.

The J gene is TRBJ2-7, the V gene TRBV6-5; D could derive from TRBD1 or TRBD2 (5 bases each). V dropped 8 bases and J dropped 5 bases, with 13 bases sitting between them. The germline CDR1 and CDR2 sequences are MNHEY and SVGAGI. There are 12 residues in the CDR3. The CDR3 nucleotides are TGTGCCAGCGGGGGAAATCGGAACGAGCAGTACTTC. It codes for CASGGNRNEQYF.

This CDR3 is CASSGQTEKLFF. CDR3 bases: TGTGCCAGCAGTGGACAGACTGAAAAACTGTTTTTT. The chain recombines TRBV2 with TRBJ1-4; perhaps TRBD1 as D (5 bases). Between the trimmed V and J ends, which lost 4 bases and 7 bases, there was a span of 7 bases. Germline lookup yields CDR1 SNHLY and CDR2 FYNNEI. The CDR3 sequence is 12 residues long.

This clonotype was observed a handful of times. One end of the junction varies from germline; a read error may be responsible. The V gene is TRBV6-1, the J gene TRBJ2-1; a possible D gene is TRBD2 (6 bases). The CDR3 runs 16 residues. In germline, CDR1 is MNHNS, CDR2 SASEGT. The CDR3 DNA is TGTGCCAGCAGTGAACATGGGGGTGGGAGGATAAATGGGCAGTTCTTC. This gives the protein CASSEHGGGRINGQFF.

In DNA form, the CDR3 reads TGTGCCAGCAGCCCGGGGAATGCATATGGCTACACCTTC. It encodes CASSPGNAYGYTF. The chain has TRBV3-1 and TRBJ1-2; D gene unclear. The germline V gene encodes CDR1 LGHDT and CDR2 YNNKEL (reference sequence). Trimming took off 4 bases at V and 5 bases at J, with 11 bases between the two ends. The CDR3 extends over 13 amino acids. The full variable domain, rest sourced from reference TRBV3-1 and TRBJ1-2, is DTAVSQTPKYLVTQMGNDKSIKCEQNLGHDTMYWYKQDSKKFLKIMFSYNNKELIINETVPNRFSPKSPDKAHLNLHINSLELGDSAVYFCASSPGNAYGYTFGSGTRLTVV.

In its sample, this clonotype was seen many times. The CDR3 nucleotides are TGCAGTGCTAGGAGGGGGTCGAACACTGAAGCTTTCTTT. Its protein is CSARRGSNTEAFF. The chain joins TRBV20-1 to TRBJ1-1; D may be TRBD1 (6 bases). V was clipped by 3 bases and J by 1 base, with 9 bases between them. Germline V gene lookup returns CDR1 DFQATT and CDR2 SNEGSKA (reference sequence). CDR3 size: 13 residues.

V usage is TRBV7-3 and J usage is TRBJ1-2; D remains ambiguous. Deletions cut 5 bases from V and 4 bases from J, with 14 bases between. CDR1 is SGHTA, CDR2 FQGTGA, per germline. The CDR3 length is 14 residues. Here the CDR3 reads CASSPDAGTYGYTF. For the CDR3, the DNA is TGTGCCAGCAGCCCCGATGCGGGTACCTATGGCTACACCTTC.

The chain employs TRBV19 and TRBJ1-5; D unclear. Germline values: CDR1 LNHDA, CDR2 SQIVND (reference sequence). The CDR3 consists of 16 residues. The germline V and J ends were trimmed by 5 bases and 0 bases, with 14 bases remaining between them. CDR3: CASSPASRASNQPQHF. CDR3 bases: TGTGCCAGTAGTCCGGCCTCTAGGGCTAGCAATCAGCCCCAGCATTTT.

The rearrangement uses TRBV7-9 and TRBJ2-3; TRBD2 agrees at 11 bases. The ends lost 5 bases at V and 1 base at J; junction bases unmatched: 8. Germline V gene data show CDR1 as SEHNR and CDR2 as FQNEAQ (reference sequence). The CDR3 contains 17 residues. CDR3 loop: CASSGSGGARGTDTQYF. In DNA, the CDR3 is TGTGCCAGCAGCGGTAGCGGGGGGGCCCGTGGCACAGATACGCAGTATTTT.

This clonotype was counted only a few times. The chain uses TRBV6-5 and TRBJ1-6; D gene unclear. The V end lost 7 bases, the J end lost 6 bases, and 10 bases lay between the germline ends. Germline V gene data show CDR1 as MNHEY and CDR2 as SVGAGI. This CDR3 is built from 13 residues. The CDR3 here is CASKQISNSPLHF. The CDR3 coding sequence is TGTGCCAGCAAGCAAATCAGTAATTCACCCCTCCACTTT.

The chain carries TRBV12-3 or TRBV12-4 and TRBJ1-5; 10 positions match TRBD1. The CDR3 is 15 amino acids. Trimming took 3 bases from V and 7 from J; bases not matched to a gene: 6. This CDR3 is CASSLGQGFRQPQHF. Written as DNA, the CDR3 is TGTGCCAGCAGTTTGGGACAGGGGTTCAGACAGCCCCAGCATTTT.

This clonotype was seen at least ten times. V is TRBV5-1 and J is TRBJ2-5; D ambiguous. Germline lookup yields CDR1 SGHRS and CDR2 YFSETQ. The V gene lost 0 bases and the J gene lost 0 bases, with 6 bases spanning the gap. This CDR3 has 14 amino acids. CDR3 sequence: CASSLGRDQETQYF. CDR3 DNA sequence: TGCGCCAGCAGCTTGGGAAGGGACCAAGAGACCCAGTACTTC.

The chain recombines TRBV7-2 with TRBJ1-1; D remains ambiguous. CDR3 length: 14 amino acids. V shed 5 bases and J shed 7 bases, with 17 bases lying between them. Per the germline V gene, CDR1 is SGHTA and CDR2 is FQGNSA. Written as DNA, the CDR3 is TGTGCCAGCAGCCCCGGGGTCCTGGAGGATGAAGCTTTCTTT. Its translation is CASSPGVLEDEAFF.

This clonotype came up many times. The chain links TRBV7-2 to TRBJ2-1, with TRBD2 identical over 7 bases. Germline V gives CDR1 SGHTA, CDR2 FQGNSA. The CDR3 has 14 residues. After removal of 7 bases from V and 9 bases from J, the junction contained 12 bases not matched to a gene. The CDR3 protein is CASTAGGSRGEQFF. The CDR3 region has the DNA TGTGCCAGCACTGCGGGCGGGAGTCGGGGTGAGCAGTTCTTC. The full variable domain, rest sourced from reference TRBV7-2 and TRBJ2-1, is GAGVSQSPSNKVTEKGKDVELRCDPISGHTALYWYRQSLGQGLEFLIYFQGNSAPDKSGLPSDRFSAERTGGSVSTLTIQRTQQEDSAVYLCASTAGGSRGEQFFGPGTRLTVL.

The table lists this clonotype with a few counts. The chain combines TRBV7-2 with TRBJ1-2; the D is unclear. Germline CDR1 and CDR2: SGHTA and FQGNSA. V was cut by 5 bases and J by 4 bases, with 14 bases left in between. The CDR3 has 14 residues. CDR3 bases: TGTGCCAGCAGCCCACGGGAGAGATTCTATGGCTACACCTTC. Translation: CASSPRERFYGYTF.

About this clonotype: The junction does not match germline at one end; this may be a read error. V usage is TRBV3-1 and J usage is TRBJ2-6, with D possibly TRBD1 on 5 matching bases. The length of the CDR3 is 17 residues. The germline gives CDR1 LGHDT, CDR2 YNNKEL (reference sequence). The CDR3 loop is CASSRRTVVSGADVLTF. The CDR3 DNA follows: TGTGCCAGCAGCCGCAGGACGGTCGTCTCTGGGGCCGACGTCCTGACTTTC.

This clonotype was counted a few times. The chain couples TRBV12-3 or TRBV12-4 to TRBJ1-4, with 8 bases that match TRBD1. The J segment lost 6 bases and the V segment lost 6 bases, leaving 6 bases of the junction unmatched. CDR3 length: 14 amino acids. CDR3 in amino acids: CASRTTGGYEKLFF. CDR3 in DNA: TGTGCCAGCAGGACCACAGGGGGTTATGAAAAACTGTTTTTT.